Shown below are 18 T cell receptor beta chains from a single sample sequenced in a study of identical twins. TCRdb passed the 5' RACE reads through MiXCR, listing each CDR3 protein once. This table holds about 890,000 distinct CDR3 sequences, around 12% found once. The same specimen was also included in a second study, on yellow fever vaccine responses in identical twins.

Sequenced: PBMCs. These receptors all come from a woman aged 18-30 years in good health.

This clonotype showed up just a few times. The V gene is TRBV5-1, the J gene TRBJ1-1, with D hard to call. This CDR3 is built from 13 residues. V lost 0 bases, J lost 4 bases, and 7 bases lay in between. The germline CDR1 and CDR2 sequences are SGHRS and YFSETQ. The CDR3 DNA reads as TGCGCCAGCAGCTTGGAGGCAGTCACTGAAGCTTTCTTT. Residues: CASSLEAVTEAFF.

This clonotype has a handful of counts. The rearrangement uses TRBV20-1 and TRBJ1-2, with 9 nucleotides matching TRBD1. This CDR3 is 13 amino acids long. In germline, CDR1 is DFQATT, CDR2 SNEGSKA (reference sequence). Trimming at V came to 6 bases and at J to 6 bases, leaving 8 bases not matched to a gene. Written as DNA, the CDR3 is TGCAGTGCCTTCACGGGACAGGGTAATGGCTACACCTTC. It translates to CSAFTGQGNGYTF.

The genes are TRBV11-2 and TRBJ2-1, with D maybe TRBD1 (5 bases). The CDR3 extends over 13 amino acids. V gave up 2 bases and J gave up 14 bases, with 16 bases separating them. Germline CDR1 reads SGHAT; CDR2 reads FQNNGV. CDR3 nucleotide sequence: TGTGCCAGCAGCTTAAGTCGCCAGGGTAATAAGTTCTTC. Its translation is CASSLSRQGNKFF.

This chain connects TRBV5-1 to TRBJ1-2, with no clear D. Germline V gene data show CDR1 as SGHRS and CDR2 as YFSETQ. Trimming stripped 2 bases from V and 0 bases from J, with 8 bases between. There are 14 residues in the CDR3. Here the CDR3 DNA reads TGCGCCAGCAGCTTCGACTTAACTAACTATGGCTACACCTTC. Translated, it gives CASSFDLTNYGYTF.

This clonotype was counted only a few times. This chain connects TRBV27 to TRBJ2-3; tentatively, D is TRBD2 (7 bases). Germline lookup yields CDR1 MNHEY and CDR2 SMNVEV (reference sequence). With 5 bases removed from V and 6 bases from J, the gap between germline ends came to 15 bases. The CDR3 consists of 14 residues. CDR3 DNA sequence: TGTGCCAGCAGTGGGGGAGGGGGGAAGGATACGCAGTATTTT. Encoded protein: CASSGGGGKDTQYF.

The CDR3 protein is CASGRDRGRNSPLHF. CDR3 DNA sequence: TGTGCCAGTGGCCGGGACAGGGGGAGAAATTCACCCCTCCACTTT. This chain uses TRBV6-2 or TRBV6-3 with TRBJ1-6, with 11 nucleotides matching TRBD1. J gave up 7 bases and V 9 bases, and 8 bases lay outside the gene matches. From germline, CDR1 is MNHEY and CDR2 SVGEGT. CDR3 length: 15 residues.

This clonotype was observed a few times. This chain uses TRBV10-3 with TRBJ2-5; tentatively, D is TRBD2 (6 bases). CDR1 is ENHRY and CDR2 is SYGVKD in the germline V gene. This CDR3 region has 16 residues. The V end was cut by 0 bases, the J end by 6 bases, with 17 bases between. The CDR3 bases are TGTGCCATCAGTGAGTCGACGGGGGTTCCCCCCCAGACCCAGTACTTC. Its translation: CAISESTGVPPQTQYF.

This clonotype was observed a few times. The chain recombines TRBV11-3 with TRBJ2-1; a possible D gene is TRBD1 (6 bases). Between the trimmed V and J ends, which lost 1 base and 0 bases, there was a span of 10 bases. The CDR3 contains 16 residues. Per the germline V gene, CDR1 is SGHNT and CDR2 is YENEEA. The CDR3 protein is CASSLGFRGSYNEQFF. The CDR3 region has the DNA TGTGCCAGCAGCTTAGGCTTCAGGGGCTCCTACAATGAGCAGTTCTTC.

The rearrangement links TRBV29-1 to TRBJ2-5; 8 bases match TRBD2. Germline V gives CDR1 SQVTM, CDR2 ANQGSEA. After removal of 5 bases from V and 2 bases from J, the junction contained 13 bases not matched to a gene. The CDR3 is made up of 16 amino acids. CDR3 DNA: TGCAGCGTTACACGAAGCGGGAGAGCTCTACAAGAGACCCAGTACTTC. This sequence encodes CSVTRSGRALQETQYF.

V usage is TRBV19 and J usage is TRBJ2-7, with 8 bases identical to TRBD2. Trimming removed 3 bases from V and 6 bases from J; junction bases left unmatched: 10. This CDR3 has 15 residues. The germline CDR1 and CDR2 sequences are LNHDA and SQIVND (reference sequence). The CDR3 here is CASSMLGSGKGEQYF. The CDR3 DNA reads as TGTGCCAGTAGTATGTTGGGTAGCGGGAAGGGCGAGCAGTACTTC.

This rearrangement joins TRBV19 to TRBJ2-7; TRBD2 matches 8 bases. J gave up 1 base and V 5 bases, and 10 bases lay outside the gene matches. The CDR3 extends over 16 amino acids. Germline-derived CDR1 and CDR2 are LNHDA and SQIVND (reference sequence). CDR3 amino acids: CASSSSSGALSYEQYF. The CDR3 nucleotides are TGTGCCAGTAGTTCGAGTAGCGGGGCCCTATCCTACGAGCAGTACTTC.

The V call is TRBV20-1, the J call TRBJ2-1; TRBD2 matches at 10 bases. V lost 5 bases and J lost 1; bases outside the gene matches: 11. The CDR3 contains 17 residues. Germline CDR1 DFQATT, CDR2 SNEGSKA (reference sequence). The CDR3 sequence is CSAPNLAGGRSYNEQFF. Here the CDR3 DNA reads TGCAGTGCTCCCAACTTAGCGGGAGGCAGGTCCTACAATGAGCAGTTCTTC.

CDR3 residues: CASGNSGPAYNEQFF. The CDR3 DNA reads as TGTGCCAGCGGCAATAGCGGGCCGGCCTACAATGAGCAGTTCTTC. This sequence joins TRBV14 and TRBJ2-1; 7 bases line up with TRBD2. The J segment lost 2 bases and the V segment lost 8 bases, leaving 9 bases of the junction unmatched. The V gene's germline CDR1 is SGHDN and CDR2 FVKESK. This CDR3 is 15 amino acids long.

This chain connects TRBV20-1 to TRBJ2-3; D call uncertain. This CDR3 has 14 residues. V was clipped by 2 bases and J by 3 bases, with 12 bases between them. CDR1 and CDR2 from the germline V gene are DFQATT and SNEGSKA (reference sequence). The CDR3 region is CSARNGWGTDTQYF. CDR3 sequence (DNA): TGCAGTGCTAGAAACGGATGGGGTACAGATACGCAGTATTTT.

This clonotype was picked up many times. The chain combines TRBV9 with TRBJ2-2; D not certain. V lost 3 bases and J 0 bases, leaving 3 bases between the germline ends. The CDR3 length is 13 residues. Germline V lookup: CDR1 SGDLS, CDR2 YYNGEE. In DNA form, the CDR3 reads TGTGCCAGCAGCGCCCCGAACACCGGGGAGCTGTTTTTT. Translating gives CASSAPNTGELFF.

This clonotype turned up a few times. This chain uses TRBV16 with TRBJ1-2, with D maybe TRBD1 (6 bases). CDR1 and CDR2 from the germline V gene are KGHSY and FQNENV. CDR3 length: 14 amino acids. The V end was cut by 2 bases, the J end by 5 bases, with 12 bases between. CDR3 protein: CASSQQGSYYGYTF. In nucleotides, the CDR3 is TGTGCCAGCAGCCAACAGGGGTCTTATTATGGCTACACCTTC.

This clonotype was seen a handful of times. The V gene is TRBV7-9, the J gene TRBJ2-1, with 9 nucleotides matching TRBD1. Germline V gene data show CDR1 as SEHNR and CDR2 as FQNEAQ (reference sequence). V shed 0 bases and J 8 bases; nucleotides not matched to a gene: 11. This CDR3 is 17 amino acids long. CDR3 residues: CASSLAWGTGSGDEQFF. The CDR3 DNA reads TGTGCCAGCAGCTTAGCCTGGGGGACAGGGAGTGGGGATGAGCAGTTCTTC.

The chain couples TRBV12-3 or TRBV12-4 to TRBJ2-1; D is unclear. V was cut by 1 base and J by 2 bases, with 9 bases left in between. The CDR3 extends over 15 amino acids. The CDR3 DNA is TGTGCCAGCAGTTTAGGGCTAGGACCCTACAATGAGCAGTTCTTC. Translating gives CASSLGLGPYNEQFF.